Listed below are T cell receptor beta chains from one sample, sequenced in a study of cytomegalovirus exposure and HLA in healthy donors. Generated by immunoSEQ multiplex PCR, the TCRdb table keeps only in-frame clones and is missing some. The sample includes 90,000 to 120,000 clones, roughly 82% of them seen just once. Sequenced: PBMCs. The receptors were sampled from a young woman in good health and CMV-seronegative. Both conserved end residues are part of each CDR3. The D gene is left open where the match is weak. The listing skips clone size in some rows; elsewhere it reads once, few, many or a size class.

D: TRBD2
length: 15
J: TRBJ2-3
size: NA
V: TRBV6-1
DNA: TGTGCCAGCAGTGTCGCTAGCGGGAGGCCAGATACGCAGTATTTT
CDR3: CASSVASGRPDTQYF

D: NA
length: 12
J: TRBJ2-3
size: NA
V: TRBV5-1
DNA: TGCGCCAGCAGCTTGGGAGCAGATACGCAGTATTTT
CDR3: CASSLGADTQYF

D: TRBD2
length: 14
J: TRBJ2-1
size: few
V: TRBV5-4
DNA: TGTGCCAGCTCGGGACTAGCGGGAGTTAATGAGCAGTTCTTC
CDR3: CASSGLAGVNEQFF

D: NA
length: 12
J: TRBJ2-1
size: NA
V: TRBV6-5
DNA: TGTGCCAGCAGTTACGGGCTCGATGAGCAGTTCTTC
CDR3: CASSYGLDEQFF

D: TRBD2
length: 14
J: TRBJ2-7
size: NA
V: TRBV2
DNA: TGTGCCAGCAGTCAGCAGCGGGGGGTCTACGAGCAGTACTTC
CDR3: CASSQQRGVYEQYF

D: NA
length: 14
J: TRBJ2-3
size: NA
V: TRBV6-5
DNA: TGTGCCAGCAGTTACTCCAGGGGCTCAGATACGCAGTATTTT
CDR3: CASSYSRGSDTQYF

D: NA
length: 18
J: TRBJ2-1
size: NA
V: TRBV11-3
DNA: TGTGCCAGCAGCAGAGGGTCGACAGGACAGTTGGCCTACAATGAGCAGTTCTTC
CDR3: CASSRGSTGQLAYNEQFF

D: NA
length: 13
J: TRBJ2-7
size: NA
V: TRBV5-8
DNA: TGTGCCAGCAGCTGGGGGACTGGTCTCGAGCAGTACTTC
CDR3: CASSWGTGLEQYF

D: TRBD2
length: 15
J: TRBJ2-7
size: NA
V: TRBV13
DNA: TGTGCCAGCAGCTTATACGGGGGGGGCCCGTACGAGCAGTACTTC
CDR3: CASSLYGGGPYEQYF

D: NA
length: 13
J: TRBJ2-4
size: NA
V: TRBV21-1
DNA: TGTGCCAGCAGCGTCTTCCACGAGGACATTCAGTACTTC
CDR3: CASSVFHEDIQYF

D: TRBD2
length: 13
J: TRBJ2-7
size: NA
V: TRBV19
DNA: TGTGCCAGTAGGCCGGGAGGAAACTACGAGCAGTACTTC
CDR3: CASRPGGNYEQYF

D: NA
length: 13
J: TRBJ2-7
size: few
V: TRBV5-6
DNA: TGTGCCAGCAGCTTGCAGGGGCCCTACGAGCAGTACTTC
CDR3: CASSLQGPYEQYF

D: TRBD2
length: 14
J: TRBJ2-1
size: NA
V: TRBV28
DNA: TGTGCCAGCAGTTTGACTAGCGCTAACAATGAGCAGTTCTTC
CDR3: CASSLTSANNEQFF

D: NA
length: 13
J: TRBJ2-7
size: NA
V: TRBV2
DNA: TGTGCCAGCAACCCGGGTATGAGCTACGAGCAGTACTTC
CDR3: CASNPGMSYEQYF

D: NA
length: 15
J: TRBJ2-4
size: NA
V: TRBV19
DNA: TGTGCCAGTAGTAATGGACTTAGTGGGATGGACATTCAGTACTTC
CDR3: CASSNGLSGMDIQYF

D: NA
length: 17
J: TRBJ2-6
size: NA
V: TRBV28
DNA: TGTGCCAGCAGTTTACGTTCGTTTAGCTCTGGGGCCAACGTCCTGACTTTC
CDR3: CASSLRSFSSGANVLTF

D: NA
length: 17
J: TRBJ1-5
size: few
V: TRBV21-1
DNA: TGTGCCAGCAGCAAAGAACGCGTCGACAGAGCCAATCAGCCCCAGCATTTT
CDR3: CASSKERVDRANQPQHF

D: TRBD1
length: 16
J: TRBJ2-7
size: NA
V: TRBV7-9
DNA: TGTGCCAGCAGCTTCCACTCGACAGGGTTAATCTACGAGCAGTACTTC
CDR3: CASSFHSTGLIYEQYF

D: NA
length: 14
J: TRBJ1-5
size: NA
V: TRBV7-2
DNA: TGTGCCAGCAGCTTCGGGTTGAGCAATCAGCCCCAGCATTTT
CDR3: CASSFGLSNQPQHF

D: TRBD2
length: 15
J: TRBJ2-1
size: NA
V: TRBV7-3
DNA: TGTGCCAGCAGCCTTAGCGGGAGGGCCGGAAATGAGCAGTTCTTC
CDR3: CASSLSGRAGNEQFF

D: TRBD1
length: 19
J: TRBJ1-3
size: NA
V: TRBV28
DNA: TGTGCCAGCAGTTTGCCGAACCAAGGACAGGGGCCCTCTGGAAACACCATATATTTT
CDR3: CASSLPNQGQGPSGNTIYF

D: NA
length: 17
J: TRBJ1-5
size: NA
V: TRBV19
DNA: TGTGCCAGTAGTACATTACTCGACAGCCATAGCAATCAGCCCCAGCATTTT
CDR3: CASSTLLDSHSNQPQHF

D: NA
length: 14
J: TRBJ1-2
size: NA
V: TRBV7-2
DNA: TGTGCCAGCACCGTTCCTGGGGCAACCCATGGCTACACCTTC
CDR3: CASTVPGATHGYTF

D: TRBD1
length: 14
J: TRBJ1-1
size: few
V: TRBV6-4
DNA: TGTGCCAGCAGACCGGGACAGGAGAACACTGAAGCTTTCTTT
CDR3: CASRPGQENTEAFF

D: NA
length: 12
J: TRBJ1-1
size: NA
V: TRBV7-2
DNA: TGTGCCAGCAGCTTAGTACTGGGCGAAGCTTTCTTT
CDR3: CASSLVLGEAFF